One sample yielded the 28 T cell receptor beta chains listed below, sequenced in a study of naive and memory T cell subsets. Findings of the study overall: Especially in CD8 cells, naive repertoires contained a few larger clonotypes, possibly CD45RA-re-expressing memory cells.

These receptors' antigens are unknown. An equimolar mix of two oligonucleotides served as the beta constant-region primer for TRBC1 and TRBC2. Nested alpha and beta constant-region primers with the SP2 primer drove four PCR rounds on ligated cDNA. TCRdb itself ran the UMI-ligation and nested PCR reads through MiXCR, one entry per CDR3 protein. The sample consists of roughly 150,000 distinct CDR3 sequences, approximately 24% of them appearing once. Sequenced material: naive CD4+ T cells from blood. Source of these receptors: a human donor in good health.

The gene calls are TRBV30 and TRBJ2-7; the D call may be TRBD1 or TRBD2 (5 bases each). Germline V lookup: CDR1 GTSNPN, CDR2 SVGIG (reference sequence). V shed 4 bases and J shed 3 bases, with 10 bases lying between them. The CDR3 spans 12 residues. The CDR3 sequence: CAWNRDDYEQYF. CDR3 DNA: TGTGCCTGGAATAGGGACGACTACGAGCAGTACTTC.

The sample holds many counts of this clonotype. The V gene is TRBV20-1, the J gene TRBJ1-1; D is unclear. The CDR3 totals 12 residues. Germline V gene lookup returns CDR1 DFQATT and CDR2 SNEGSKA (reference sequence). V lost 3 bases, J lost 0 bases, and 5 bases lay in between. The CDR3 sequence: CSASRLNTEAFF. CDR3 coding DNA: TGCAGTGCTAGTAGGTTGAACACTGAAGCTTTCTTT.

J is TRBJ1-5 and V is TRBV6-1; a possible D gene is TRBD1 (6 bases). The CDR3 spans 12 residues. Trimming left V 5 bases short and J 5 bases short, with 7 bases between. The germline V gene has CDR1 MNHNS and CDR2 SASEGT. CDR3 bases: TGTGCCAGCAGTACAGGGTATCAGCCCCAGCATTTT. Translated: CASSTGYQPQHF.

This chain uses TRBV11-2 with TRBJ2-3, with D uncertain. Trimming removed 1 base from V and 6 bases from J, with 11 bases in between. Germline values: CDR1 SGHAT, CDR2 FQNNGV. The CDR3 consists of 14 residues. CDR3 in DNA: TGTGCCAGCAGCTTAGCTGGGGTCCGGGATACGCAGTATTTT. This codes for CASSLAGVRDTQYF.

The sample holds many counts of this clonotype. The chain couples TRBV28 to TRBJ2-1; D is unclear. Germline CDR1 is MDHEN and CDR2 is SYDVKM. The CDR3 extends over 13 amino acids. V gave up 6 bases and J gave up 5 bases, with 11 bases separating them. Here the CDR3 reads CASSPSWDNEQFF. In DNA form, the CDR3 reads TGTGCCAGCAGCCCCTCTTGGGACAATGAGCAGTTCTTC. The full variable domain, its missing parts supplied by reference TRBV28 and TRBJ2-1, is DVKVTQSSRYLVKRTGEKVFLECVQDMDHENMFWYRQDPGLGLRLIYFSYDVKMKEKGDIPEGYSVSREKKERFSLILESASTNQTSMYLCASSPSWDNEQFFGPGTRLTVL.

The rearrangement uses TRBV20-1 and TRBJ2-3; D unclear. Germline values: CDR1 DFQATT, CDR2 SNEGSKA (reference sequence). The CDR3 extends over 11 amino acids. V lost 4 bases, J lost 5 bases, and 7 bases lay in between. CDR3 DNA sequence: TGCAGTGCTATGGTGGGAGATACGCAGTATTTT. As protein: CSAMVGDTQYF.

There are a few counts of this clonotype. J is TRBJ2-1 and V is TRBV20-1; possibly TRBD1 or TRBD2 for D (5 bases each). V dropped 5 bases and J dropped 4 bases, with 12 bases sitting between them. The CDR3 sequence is 13 residues long. Germline CDR1 is DFQATT and CDR2 is SNEGSKA (reference sequence). The CDR3 nucleotides read TGCAGTGCTGGCCGGGACGGGTACAATGAGCAGTTCTTC. Amino acid sequence: CSAGRDGYNEQFF.

The V call is TRBV20-1, the J call TRBJ1-6; D not resolved. Deletions cut 5 bases from V and 7 bases from J, with 18 bases between. The CDR3 has 15 amino acids. Germline assignment: CDR1 DFQATT and CDR2 SNEGSKA (reference sequence). CDR3 protein: CSALASNGRNSPLHF. CDR3 coding DNA: TGCAGTGCTTTGGCCTCCAACGGGAGGAATTCACCCCTCCACTTT.

The table lists this clonotype with a few counts. CDR3 in amino acids: CASSERRTSVEQFF. Written as DNA, the CDR3 is TGTGCCAGCAGTGAAAGGAGGACCTCCGTCGAGCAGTTCTTC. The chain links TRBV6-1 to TRBJ2-1, with D perhaps TRBD2 (5 bases). CDR3 size: 14 residues. Looked up from germline, CDR1 is MNHNS and CDR2 is SASEGT. V shed 2 bases and J shed 10 bases, with 15 bases lying between them.

This clonotype was picked up a small number of times. This chain connects TRBV28 to TRBJ2-3; TRBD2 agrees at 9 bases. This CDR3 contains 17 residues. Germline CDR1 is MDHEN and CDR2 is SYDVKM. V lost 2 bases, J lost 4 bases, and 10 bases stayed unmatched. This CDR3 is CASSLRRSGRFADTQYF. For the CDR3, the DNA is TGTGCCAGCAGTTTAAGGCGAAGCGGGAGGTTTGCAGATACGCAGTATTTT.

This clonotype was counted between two and nine times. The rearrangement joins TRBV3-1 to TRBJ2-3; TRBD2 matches at 9 bases. Unmatched junction bases numbered 4, after V lost 0 bases and J lost 0 bases. This CDR3 contains 17 residues. Germline V gene sequence: CDR1 LGHDT, CDR2 YNNKEL (reference sequence). Written as DNA, the CDR3 is TGTGCCAGCAGCCAAGATGGGCTAGCGGGAAGCACAGATACGCAGTATTTT. Amino acid sequence: CASSQDGLAGSTDTQYF.

The chain employs TRBV14 and TRBJ2-7, with D possibly TRBD1 on 5 matching bases. This CDR3 has 13 amino acids. Between the trimmed V and J ends, which lost 0 bases and 2 bases, there was a span of 5 bases. Germline V CDR1 and CDR2: SGHDN, FVKESK. The CDR3 protein is CASSQDRAYEQYF. The DNA of the CDR3 is TGTGCCAGCAGCCAAGACAGGGCCTACGAGCAGTACTTC.

This clonotype came up many times. The CDR3 reads CASSPTSGRNEQFF. Written as DNA, the CDR3 is TGTGCCAGCTCACCAACTAGCGGGAGGAATGAGCAGTTCTTC. The rearrangement uses TRBV12-3 or TRBV12-4 and TRBJ2-1; 12 bases are a match to TRBD2. CDR3 length: 14 residues. Losses at the gene ends were 8 bases for V and 7 bases for J; bases not matched to a gene: 6.

This sequence joins TRBV5-1 and TRBJ1-6, with D hard to call. The CDR3 has 15 amino acids. Trimming cost V 4 bases and J 10 bases, with 18 bases left between them. Germline V gives CDR1 SGHRS, CDR2 YFSETQ. The CDR3 nucleotides are TGCGCCAGCAGCAGGGAACCCCCTCCCGGATCACCCCTCCACTTT. It codes for CASSREPPPGSPLHF.

This clonotype was observed a few times. This sequence joins TRBV5-1 and TRBJ1-2, with D uncertain. The CDR3 has 14 residues. Germline CDR1 reads SGHRS; CDR2 reads YFSETQ. V gave up 0 bases and J gave up 2 bases, with 8 bases separating them. CDR3 in amino acids: CASSLEGQNYGYTF. The CDR3, as DNA: TGCGCCAGCAGCTTGGAGGGCCAGAACTATGGCTACACCTTC.

The chain is built from TRBV14 and TRBJ2-5; unclear D gene. CDR3 length: 15 residues. Per the germline V gene, CDR1 is SGHDN and CDR2 is FVKESK. Trimming removed 1 base from V and 0 bases from J, with 9 bases in between. The CDR3 coding sequence is TGTGCCAGCAGCCAAGTTGGATGGTACCAAGAGACCCAGTACTTC. It translates to CASSQVGWYQETQYF. Variable domain in full (rest from reference TRBV14 and TRBJ2-5): EAGVTQFPSHSVIEKGQTVTLRCDPISGHDNLYWYRRVMGKEIKFLLHFVKESKQDESGMPNNRFLAERTGGTYSTLKVQPAELEDSGVYFCASSQVGWYQETQYFGPGTRLLVL.

The chain joins TRBV5-1 to TRBJ2-1; D might be TRBD2 (5 bases). Germline CDR1 reads SGHRS; CDR2 reads YFSETQ. V lost 1 base and J 7 bases, leaving 18 bases between the germline ends. CDR3 length: 16 residues. The CDR3: CASSLSPGPRGNEQFF. The CDR3 DNA reads as TGCGCCAGCAGCTTGTCACCAGGACCTCGGGGAAATGAGCAGTTCTTC.

This clonotype came up once. The V call is TRBV12-3 or TRBV12-4, the J call TRBJ2-5; 7 positions agree with TRBD2. The CDR3 length is 17 residues. V dropped 5 bases and J dropped 9; count of bases not matched to a gene: 21. CDR3 in amino acids: CASSPTTSRYAGMPQYF. The CDR3 coding sequence is TGTGCCAGCAGTCCGACGACTAGCAGATACGCGGGAATGCCCCAGTACTTC.

This clonotype was counted only a few times. CDR3: CASSLNYNEQFF. Here the CDR3 DNA reads TGTGCCAGCAGCTTAAACTACAATGAGCAGTTCTTC. The chain couples TRBV7-3 to TRBJ2-1; D ambiguous. V lost 1 base to trimming and J lost 3 bases, with 1 base between them. The CDR3 contains 12 residues. CDR1 and CDR2 from the germline V gene are SGHTA and FQGTGA.

The V and J genes are TRBV20-1 and TRBJ2-1; perhaps TRBD1 as D (5 bases). The CDR3 is 12 residues long. V lost 3 bases and J 6 bases, leaving 9 bases between the germline ends. CDR1 DFQATT and CDR2 SNEGSKA come from the germline V gene (reference sequence). This chain's CDR3 is CSASQGSNEQFF. The CDR3 DNA reads as TGCAGTGCTAGTCAGGGAAGCAATGAGCAGTTCTTC.

The V call is TRBV5-1, the J call TRBJ1-6; 10 nucleotides agree with TRBD1. Trimming at V came to 4 bases and at J to 10 bases, leaving 5 bases not matched to a gene. CDR1 is SGHRS and CDR2 is YFSETQ in the germline V gene. CDR3 length equals 14 residues. This CDR3 is CASSTGQGWSPLHF. The CDR3 DNA reads as TGCGCCAGCAGCACGGGACAGGGGTGGTCACCCCTCCACTTT.

J is TRBJ2-7 and V is TRBV7-2, with D unresolved. This CDR3 is built from 12 residues. CDR1 SGHTA and CDR2 FQGNSA come from the germline V gene. With 5 bases removed from V and 3 bases from J, the gap between germline ends came to 8 bases. The CDR3 loop reads CASSPLNYEQYF. Written as DNA, the CDR3 is TGTGCCAGCAGCCCCCTAAACTACGAGCAGTACTTC.

This clonotype was observed a handful of times. The genes are TRBV6-1 and TRBJ2-1, with 8 bases that match TRBD2. Trimming at V came to 2 bases and at J to 1 base, leaving 1 base not matched to a gene. Germline values: CDR1 MNHNS, CDR2 SASEGT. The CDR3 contains 15 residues. The CDR3 region has the DNA TGTGCCAGCAGTGAACGACTAGCGTCCTACAATGAGCAGTTCTTC. Encoded protein: CASSERLASYNEQFF.

This clonotype came up a few times. One end of the junction varies from germline; a read error may be responsible. V and J are TRBV11-2 and TRBJ2-5; D might be TRBD2 (5 bases). The CDR3 is 13 amino acids. From germline, CDR1 is SGHAT and CDR2 FQNNGV. The CDR3 DNA follows: TGTGCCAGCAGCTTAGGAGTGTGGGAGACCCAGTGCTTC. Its translation is CASSLGVWETQCF.

This clonotype occurred a few times. The chain employs TRBV7-2 and TRBJ1-5; 8 positions agree with TRBD1. The ends lost 2 bases at V and 7 bases at J; junction bases unmatched: 7. Germline CDR1 reads SGHTA; CDR2 reads FQGNSA. This CDR3 is 15 amino acids long. For the CDR3, the DNA is TGTGCCAGCAGCTTATCATCAGGGGGCGGACAGCCCCAGCATTTT. This translates into CASSLSSGGGQPQHF.

This chain joins TRBV4-1 and TRBJ2-1; 11 bases align to TRBD2. The V gene's germline CDR1 is MGHRA and CDR2 YSYEKL. The CDR3 runs to 16 residues. With V trimmed by 2 bases and J by 4 bases, 4 bases remained unmatched. CDR3: CASSQLGTSGYNEQFF. The DNA for the CDR3 is TGCGCCAGCAGCCAACTAGGGACTAGCGGTTACAATGAGCAGTTCTTC.

This rearrangement joins TRBV28 to TRBJ2-1, with TRBD2 matching over 8 bases. V lost 1 base and J lost 7; bases outside the gene matches: 6. The CDR3 spans 15 residues. Germline V gives CDR1 MDHEN, CDR2 SYDVKM. The CDR3 region has the DNA TGTGCCAGCAGTTTATATAGCGGGAAGGGAAATGAGCAGTTCTTC. Its protein product is CASSLYSGKGNEQFF.

CDR3 bases: TGTGCCAGCAGTGACCGGGGGGGGCTTCTGGAAACTTTCTTT. Translated, it gives CASSDRGGLLETFF. This chain connects TRBV25-1 to TRBJ1-1, with a tentative D call TRBD1 (6 bases). The V end was cut by 3 bases, the J end by 12 bases, with 20 bases between. This CDR3 spans 14 amino acids. Germline CDR1 and CDR2: MGHDK and SYGVNS.